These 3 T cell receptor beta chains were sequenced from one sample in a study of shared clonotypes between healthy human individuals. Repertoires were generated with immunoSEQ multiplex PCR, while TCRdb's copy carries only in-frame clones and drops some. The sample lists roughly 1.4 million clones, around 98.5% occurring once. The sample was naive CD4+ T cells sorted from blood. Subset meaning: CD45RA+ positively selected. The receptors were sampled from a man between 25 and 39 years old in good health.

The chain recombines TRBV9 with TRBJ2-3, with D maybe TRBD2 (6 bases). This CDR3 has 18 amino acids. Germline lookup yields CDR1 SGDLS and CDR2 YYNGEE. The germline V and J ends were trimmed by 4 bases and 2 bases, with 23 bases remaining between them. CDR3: CASSPWAAGRTLTDTQYF. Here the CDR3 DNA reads TGTGCCAGCAGCCCCTGGGCAGCGGGTAGGACCCTCACAGATACGCAGTATTTT.

The CDR3 sequence: CASNVLAGEVGELFF. The CDR3 bases are TGTGCCAGCAATGTTCTAGCGGGAGAGGTCGGGGAGCTGTTTTTT. The chain joins TRBV2 to TRBJ2-2; 10 nucleotides line up with TRBD2. The germline V gene has CDR1 SNHLY and CDR2 FYNNEI. V shed 7 bases and J 7 bases; nucleotides not matched to a gene: 9. This CDR3 spans 15 amino acids.

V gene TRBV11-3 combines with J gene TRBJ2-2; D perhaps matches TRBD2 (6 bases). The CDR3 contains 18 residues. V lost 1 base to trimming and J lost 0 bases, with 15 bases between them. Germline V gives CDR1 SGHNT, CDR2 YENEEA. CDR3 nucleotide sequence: TGTGCCAGCAGCTTAGCCCCCGTCTGGGAGGCGAACACCGGGGAGCTGTTTTTT. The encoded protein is CASSLAPVWEANTGELFF.